What follows are 26 T cell receptor beta chains derived from one specimen sequenced in a study of long-term antiretroviral therapy in people with HIV. A v3.0 immunoSEQ assay was performed at survey level. Sequencing was performed with immunoSEQ multiplex PCR; in TCRdb, only in-frame clones are kept and a portion is missing. The data show tens of thousands of clones, just under 95% seen once. The specimen was unsorted PBMCs, collected 5.3 years after starting antiretroviral therapy. The source is a man aged 45 to 65 with HIV.

The CDR3 nucleotides read TGTGCCAGCAGTACCCGACGACAGTTTAACACCGGGGAGCTGTTTTTT. Its translation: CASSTRRQFNTGELFF. The rearrangement links TRBV27 to TRBJ2-2; possible D gene TRBD1, 5 bases. This CDR3 has 16 amino acids. Germline values: CDR1 MNHEY, CDR2 SMNVEV (reference sequence). Trimming removed 5 bases at V and 2 bases at J, with 15 bases between.

This clone has just a few counts. This chain uses TRBV29-1 with TRBJ1-5; D might be TRBD1 (5 bases). Germline V gene sequence: CDR1 SQVTM, CDR2 ANQGSEA. The CDR3 extends over 13 amino acids. The CDR3 DNA reads TGCAGTTGGGCCACAGGTCTTAATCAGCCCCAGCATTTT. Amino acid sequence: CSWATGLNQPQHF.

The chain has TRBV9 and TRBJ2-2; TRBD2 agrees at 14 bases. V lost 5 bases, J lost 4 bases, and 13 bases stayed unmatched. The germline V gene has CDR1 SGDLS and CDR2 YYNGEE. This CDR3 spans 19 amino acids. For the CDR3, the DNA is TGTGCCAGCAGTGACGGGACTAGCGGGGGCCCTCGGAGCACCGGGGAGCTGTTTTTT. Its translation is CASSDGTSGGPRSTGELFF. Supplemented by reference TRBV9 and TRBJ2-2, the full variable domain reads DSGVTQTPKHLITATGQRVTLRCSPRSGDLSVYWYQQSLDQGLQFLIQYYNGEERAKGNILERFSAQQFPDLHSELNLSSLELGDSALYFCASSDGTSGGPRSTGELFFGEGSRLTVL.

Turning to this clone: This sample includes further DNA sequences coding for the same CDR3. V and J are TRBV5-1 and TRBJ2-3; D tentatively fits TRBD1 or TRBD2 (5 bases each). V was cut by 3 bases and J by 0 bases, with 8 bases left in between. This CDR3 comprises 14 residues. Germline CDR1 SGHRS, CDR2 YFSETQ. CDR3 amino acids: CASSYRDSTDTQYF. CDR3 sequence (DNA): TGCGCCAGCAGCTATAGGGACAGCACAGATACGCAGTATTTT.

The rearrangement uses TRBV5-4 and TRBJ1-2; 8 bases line up with TRBD1. V shed 9 bases and J 4 bases; nucleotides not matched to a gene: 5. The CDR3 has 12 amino acids. Germline loops: CDR1 SGHNT, CDR2 YYREEE (reference sequence). CDR3 nucleotide sequence: TGTGCCATCCGGACAGGGAGCTATGGCTACACCTTC. As protein: CAIRTGSYGYTF.

The table lists this clone with a count of one. The rearrangement links TRBV19 to TRBJ1-2, with D uncertain. Per germline, CDR1 LNHDA and CDR2 SQIVND (reference sequence). The CDR3 consists of 13 residues. Trimming removed 5 bases at V and 2 bases at J, with 9 bases between. CDR3 loop: CASSSLENYGYTF. CDR3 sequence (DNA): TGTGCCAGTAGTTCCCTTGAAAACTATGGCTACACCTTC.

The chain links TRBV19 to TRBJ2-7, with 9 nucleotides matching TRBD1. The CDR3 sequence is 16 residues long. Unmatched junction bases numbered 15, after V lost 7 bases and J lost 5 bases. Germline CDR1 reads LNHDA; CDR2 reads SQIVND (reference sequence). The CDR3 reads CASINRGDREAHEQYF. In nucleotides, the CDR3 is TGTGCCAGTATTAATAGAGGGGACAGGGAAGCCCACGAGCAGTACTTC. The entire variable domain, with the rest obtained from reference TRBV19 and TRBJ2-7, is as follows: DGGITQSPKYLFRKEGQNVTLSCEQNLNHDAMYWYRQDPGQGLRLIYYSQIVNDFQKGDIAEGYSVSREKKESFPLTVTSAQKNPTAFYLCASINRGDREAHEQYFGPGTRLTVT.

V is TRBV27 and J is TRBJ2-7; D might be TRBD1 (6 bases). From germline, CDR1 is MNHEY and CDR2 SMNVEV (reference sequence). CDR3 size: 14 residues. V lost 2 bases, J lost 5 bases, and 13 bases lay in between. Written as DNA, the CDR3 is TGTGCCAGCAGTTTAGAGTCAGGGGTCGACGAGCAGTACTTC. Translated: CASSLESGVDEQYF.

The CDR3 DNA is TGCGCCAGCAGTGAGTCTGGACTAACCCGCACAGATACGCAGTATTTT. Translating it yields CASSESGLTRTDTQYF. This sequence joins TRBV10-1 and TRBJ2-3; weak D call: TRBD2 (6 bases). This CDR3 has 16 amino acids. V gave up 0 bases and J gave up 1 base, with 11 bases separating them. Germline assignment: CDR1 WNHNN and CDR2 SYGVQD (reference sequence).

CDR3: CATSPLAAGETQYF. CDR3 coding DNA: TGTGCCACCAGCCCCCTGGCGGCGGGGGAGACCCAGTACTTC. The genes are TRBV15 and TRBJ2-5; a possible D gene is TRBD2 (6 bases). Germline CDR1 LNHNV, CDR2 YYDKDF (reference sequence). V gave up 5 bases and J gave up 5 bases, with 15 bases separating them. The CDR3 covers 14 residues.

The J gene is TRBJ2-2, the V gene TRBV19; the D call may be TRBD1 or TRBD2 (6 bases each). V lost 6 bases and J lost 6, with 14 bases in between. The CDR3 contains 14 residues. Germline CDR1 reads LNHDA; CDR2 reads SQIVND (reference sequence). The CDR3 DNA follows: TGTGCCAGTAGGGAGGGGGGTACCCCCGGGGAGCTGTTTTTT. Its protein is CASREGGTPGELFF. Supplemented by reference TRBV19 and TRBJ2-2, the full variable domain reads DGGITQSPKYLFRKEGQNVTLSCEQNLNHDAMYWYRQDPGQGLRLIYYSQIVNDFQKGDIAEGYSVSREKKESFPLTVTSAQKNPTAFYLCASREGGTPGELFFGEGSRLTVL.

CDR3 loop: CASSLVRPGTGVNTEAFF. In DNA, the CDR3 is TGTGCCAGCAGCTTAGTCAGGCCGGGGACAGGGGTGAACACTGAAGCTTTCTTT. The rearrangement joins TRBV7-8 to TRBJ1-1, with 10 nucleotides matching TRBD1. The CDR3 length is 18 residues. Germline CDR1 is SGHVS and CDR2 is FQNEAQ. The V and J ends lost 1 base and 0 bases, in that order; junction bases with no gene match: 8.

The chain is built from TRBV2 and TRBJ1-2, with D possibly matching TRBD1 (5 bases). The germline V gene has CDR1 SNHLY and CDR2 FYNNEI. CDR3 length: 12 amino acids. Trimming left V 4 bases short and J 2 bases short, with 5 bases between. The CDR3 DNA reads as TGTGCCAGCAGTGCAGGGAACTATGGCTACACCTTC. It encodes CASSAGNYGYTF. Based on the CDR3 plus reference TRBV2 and TRBJ1-2, the full variable domain is EPEVTQTPSHQVTQMGQEVILRCVPISNHLYFYWYRQILGQKVEFLVSFYNNEISEKSEIFDDQFSVERPDGSNFTLKIRSTKLEDSAMYFCASSAGNYGYTFGSGTRLTVV.

The genes are TRBV7-6 and TRBJ2-5; 7 bases align to TRBD1. Germline V gene sequence: CDR1 SGHVS, CDR2 FNYEAQ. With 5 bases clipped from V and 2 bases from J, the junction kept 5 bases outside the gene matches. The CDR3 contains 14 residues. CDR3 DNA: TGTGCCAGCAGCAACCGGGACAGACAAGAGACCCAGTACTTC. This sequence encodes CASSNRDRQETQYF.

This clone was detected a few times. The chain couples TRBV10-3 to TRBJ2-7; 7 nucleotides line up with TRBD1. Trimming cost V 5 bases and J 0 bases; bases outside gene matches: 4. Germline V gene sequence: CDR1 ENHRY, CDR2 SYGVKD. The CDR3 sequence is 14 residues long. The CDR3 DNA sequence: TGTGCCATCAGTATCCGGGACAGCTCCTACGAGCAGTACTTC. This sequence encodes CAISIRDSSYEQYF.

The V and J genes are TRBV6-5 and TRBJ1-6; weak D call: TRBD1 (6 bases). The V gene lost 7 bases and the J gene lost 7 bases, with 14 bases spanning the gap. Germline CDR1 and CDR2: MNHEY and SVGAGI. This CDR3 region has 14 residues. The CDR3 here is CASISLQGNSPLHF. The CDR3 DNA follows: TGTGCCAGCATCTCCCTACAGGGAAATTCACCCCTCCACTTT.

The rearrangement links TRBV9 to TRBJ2-3; 7 nucleotides match TRBD2. The V and J ends lost 0 bases and 0 bases, in that order; junction bases with no gene match: 4. Germline V gene data show CDR1 as SGDLS and CDR2 as YYNGEE. The CDR3 runs to 16 residues. CDR3 nucleotide sequence: TGTGCCAGCAGCGTAGAATCGGGGGGAAGCACAGATACGCAGTATTTT. Protein product: CASSVESGGSTDTQYF.

The V and J genes are TRBV5-1 and TRBJ2-3, with 8 bases aligning to TRBD2. The germline gives CDR1 SGHRS, CDR2 YFSETQ. This CDR3 is built from 18 residues. J lost 4 bases, V lost 2 bases, and 15 bases had no gene match. CDR3 coding DNA: TGCGCCAGCAGCTTTGGCCTGGGGTTGACTAGCGCAGCAGATACGCAGTATTTT. Amino acids: CASSFGLGLTSAADTQYF.

The chain is built from TRBV28 and TRBJ2-1; TRBD1 is a possible D gene (5 bases). CDR1 and CDR2 (germline): MDHEN, SYDVKM. V lost 1 base, J lost 7 bases, and 14 bases lay in between. This CDR3 comprises 15 residues. CDR3 sequence (DNA): TGTGCCAGCAGTTTATCAGGGATGGGAACGAATGAGCAGTTCTTC. Translated, it gives CASSLSGMGTNEQFF.

The chain links TRBV19 to TRBJ1-1; D ambiguous. V was clipped by 4 bases and J by 2 bases, with 8 bases between them. This CDR3 has 13 amino acids. CDR1 and CDR2 from the germline V gene are LNHDA and SQIVND (reference sequence). The CDR3 DNA reads TGTGCCAGTAGTACTCCAAGCAACACTGAAGCTTTCTTT. Translating it yields CASSTPSNTEAFF.

The table lists this clone with a count of one. The V and J genes are TRBV29-1 and TRBJ1-3, with 9 positions matching TRBD1. The CDR3 has 15 residues. Germline CDR1 SQVTM, CDR2 ANQGSEA. V trimming: 5 bases; J trimming: 3 bases; junction bases outside the gene matches: 8. CDR3 loop: CSVRKQGADGNTIYF. In DNA, the CDR3 is TGCAGCGTTCGAAAACAGGGGGCGGATGGAAACACCATATATTTT.

This rearrangement joins TRBV12-5 to TRBJ1-2; D call uncertain. Germline V gene lookup returns CDR1 LGHNT and CDR2 FRNRAP. Between the trimmed V and J ends, which lost 5 bases and 0 bases, there was a span of 10 bases. The length of the CDR3 is 14 residues. The CDR3 bases are TGTGCTAGTGGTACGGGTTTAGCTAACTATGGCTACACCTTC. This codes for CASGTGLANYGYTF. The complete variable domain, with remaining parts taken from reference TRBV12-5 and TRBJ1-2, reads DARVTQTPRHKVTEMGQEVTMRCQPILGHNTVFWYRQTMMQGLELLAYFRNRAPLDDSGMPKDRFSAEMPDATLATLKIQPSEPRDSAVYFCASGTGLANYGYTFGSGTRLTVV.

The chain uses TRBV18 and TRBJ1-1; no definite D call. V was cut by 6 bases and J by 5 bases, with 7 bases left in between. This CDR3 region has 11 residues. Germline V gives CDR1 KGHSH, CDR2 LQKENI. CDR3 region: CASSQVTEAFF. In nucleotides, the CDR3 is TGTGCCAGCTCCCAGGTGACTGAAGCTTTCTTT.

This rearrangement joins TRBV6-5 to TRBJ1-1; 9 bases agree with TRBD1. This CDR3 spans 13 amino acids. V dropped 8 bases and J dropped 5; count of bases not matched to a gene: 6. Per germline, CDR1 MNHEY and CDR2 SVGAGI. Here the CDR3 DNA reads TGTGCCAGCCTGGGACAGGGAGTGACTGAAGCTTTCTTT. Amino acids: CASLGQGVTEAFF.

V is TRBV15 and J is TRBJ2-1; D is unresolved. The CDR3 covers 13 residues. Germline CDR1 is LNHNV and CDR2 is YYDKDF (reference sequence). Trimming removed 8 bases at V and 8 bases at J, with 16 bases between. The CDR3 is CATHNGSSDEQFF. The CDR3 DNA reads TGTGCCACCCACAATGGTAGCTCAGATGAGCAGTTCTTC.

V gene TRBV5-1 combines with J gene TRBJ2-3, with D possibly being TRBD1 (7 bases). The CDR3 is 15 amino acids. The ends were cut back, 6 bases at V and 2 bases at J, with 16 bases in the middle. Germline V gives CDR1 SGHRS, CDR2 YFSETQ. As DNA, the CDR3 is TGCGCCAGCAACCCCGGGGGACAGACCACAGATACGCAGTATTTT. Protein: CASNPGGQTTDTQYF.